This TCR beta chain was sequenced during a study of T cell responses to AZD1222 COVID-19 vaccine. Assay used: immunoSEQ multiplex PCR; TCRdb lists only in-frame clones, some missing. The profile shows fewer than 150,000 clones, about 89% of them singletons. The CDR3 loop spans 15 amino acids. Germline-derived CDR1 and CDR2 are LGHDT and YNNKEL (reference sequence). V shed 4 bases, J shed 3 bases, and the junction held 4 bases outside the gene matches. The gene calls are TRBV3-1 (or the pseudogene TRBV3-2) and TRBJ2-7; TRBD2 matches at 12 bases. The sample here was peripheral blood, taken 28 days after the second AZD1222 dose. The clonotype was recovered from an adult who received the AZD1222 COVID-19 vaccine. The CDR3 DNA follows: TGTGCCAGCAGCCGTGGGACTAGCGGGTACTACGAGCAGTACTTC. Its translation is CASSRGTSGYYEQYF.